These 10 T cell receptor beta chains came from one sample sequenced in a study of blood T cell repertoires in COVID-19. Clones were read by immunoSEQ multiplex PCR, and TCRdb kept only the in-frame ones, dropping some. The sample lists some 420,000 clones, around 89% seen once, with around 1.1% in the top ten. Sequenced: PBMCs or T cells enriched from blood (not recorded which). All receptors come from a man aged 30-40 years who had recovered from COVID-19.

The chain is built from TRBV11-2 and TRBJ2-1; 7 bases are a match to TRBD2. Germline values: CDR1 SGHAT, CDR2 FQNNGV. V lost 5 bases to trimming and J lost 0 bases; unmatched junction nucleotides: 7. There are 16 residues in the CDR3. CDR3 residues: CASSKSGVSSYNEQFF. As DNA, the CDR3 is TGTGCCAGCAGCAAAAGCGGGGTTAGCTCCTACAATGAGCAGTTCTTC.

J is TRBJ2-1 and V is TRBV7-3, with TRBD1 matching 7 bases. CDR3 length equals 13 residues. From germline, CDR1 is SGHTA and CDR2 FQGTGA. The trim removed 4 bases at V and 8 bases at J, leaving 5 bases unmatched. As DNA, the CDR3 is TGTGCCAGCAGCTCCTGGACAGGTTATGAGCAGTTCTTC. Residues: CASSSWTGYEQFF.

The rearrangement uses TRBV10-2 and TRBJ1-5, with 9 bases that match TRBD1. The CDR3 runs to 15 residues. The V gene's germline CDR1 is WSHSY and CDR2 SAAADI. The ends lost 2 bases at V and 1 base at J; junction bases unmatched: 0. The CDR3 here is CASSEDRGSNQPQHF. The CDR3 coding sequence is TGCGCCAGCAGTGAGGACAGGGGGAGCAATCAGCCCCAGCATTTT.

The chain carries TRBV18 and TRBJ1-1, with D possibly matching TRBD1 (6 bases). The CDR3 covers 13 residues. Germline CDR1 reads KGHSH; CDR2 reads LQKENI. V was cut by 6 bases and J by 6 bases, with 14 bases left in between. CDR3 in amino acids: CASSNRAHPEAFF. CDR3 nucleotides: TGTGCCAGCTCGAACAGGGCGCATCCTGAAGCTTTCTTT.

This clone occurred once. The DNA of the CDR3 is TGTGCCAGCAGCCAAGTTTGGGAGGGGACTAGCGGGAGTAACCGCGAGCAGTACTTC. Amino acids: CASSQVWEGTSGSNREQYF. The chain has TRBV4-2 and TRBJ2-7; 14 nucleotides align to TRBD2. Germline assignment: CDR1 LGHNA and CDR2 YNFKEQ. The CDR3 has 19 residues. Trimming took 1 base from V and 6 from J; bases not matched to a gene: 14.

The chain joins TRBV11-2 to TRBJ1-1; 7 nucleotides agree with TRBD1. The CDR3 length is 16 residues. Unmatched junction bases numbered 8, after V lost 4 bases and J lost 0 bases. From germline, CDR1 is SGHAT and CDR2 FQNNGV. The CDR3, as DNA: TGTGCCAGCAGCTCCGGGGACAGTTTAATGAACACTGAAGCTTTCTTT. This encodes CASSSGDSLMNTEAFF.

The chain uses TRBV30 and TRBJ1-2, with TRBD1 identical over 7 bases. Germline-derived CDR1 and CDR2 are GTSNPN and SVGIG (reference sequence). This CDR3 comprises 13 residues. The junction had 4 bases not matched to a gene; V was cut back by 0 bases and J by 6 bases. CDR3 DNA sequence: TGTGCCTGGAGTGTAAAAGGGGGCAATGGCTACACCTTC. Encoded protein: CAWSVKGGNGYTF.

The chain employs TRBV6-1 and TRBJ2-3; TRBD2 is a possible D gene (7 bases). Germline loops: CDR1 MNHNS, CDR2 SASEGT. V lost 1 base to trimming and J lost 8 bases, with 10 bases between them. The CDR3 length is 13 residues. CDR3 sequence reads: CASSEEGEGTQYF. CDR3 DNA: TGTGCCAGCAGTGAAGAGGGGGAGGGTACGCAGTATTTT.

This sequence joins TRBV7-9 and TRBJ2-5, with D tentatively TRBD1 (6 bases). Germline V gene data show CDR1 as SEHNR and CDR2 as FQNEAQ (reference sequence). V was trimmed by 5 bases and J by 2 bases, leaving 18 bases between them. The CDR3 sequence is 16 residues long. The CDR3, as DNA: TGTGCCAGCAGCGGCCGGCAGGGGCCCAAGCAAGAGACCCAGTACTTC. It translates to CASSGRQGPKQETQYF. Filled out from reference TRBV7-9 and TRBJ2-5, the complete variable domain reads DTGVSQNPRHKITKRGQNVTFRCDPISEHNRLYWYRQTLGQGPEFLTYFQNEAQLEKSRLLSDRFSAERPKGSFSTLEIQRTEQGDSAMYLCASSGRQGPKQETQYFGPGTRLLVL.

The chain joins TRBV5-1 to TRBJ1-1; tentative D call: TRBD1 (5 bases). V lost 4 bases to trimming and J lost 1 base, with 11 bases between them. This CDR3 spans 14 amino acids. Germline assignment: CDR1 SGHRS and CDR2 YFSETQ. The DNA for the CDR3 is TGCGCCAGCAGCCAGGGCCGCGAGAACACTGAAGCTTTCTTT. This encodes CASSQGRENTEAFF.